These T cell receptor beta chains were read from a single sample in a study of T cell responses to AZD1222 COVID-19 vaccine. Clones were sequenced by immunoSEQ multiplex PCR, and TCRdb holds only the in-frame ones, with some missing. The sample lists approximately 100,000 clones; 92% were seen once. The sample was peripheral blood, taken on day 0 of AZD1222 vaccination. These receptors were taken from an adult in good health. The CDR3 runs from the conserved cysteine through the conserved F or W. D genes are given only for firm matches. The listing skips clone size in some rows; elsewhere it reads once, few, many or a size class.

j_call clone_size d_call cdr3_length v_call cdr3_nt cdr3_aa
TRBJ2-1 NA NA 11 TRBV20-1 TGCAGTGCTAGGGGGGACTATGAGCAGTTCTTC CSARGDYEQFF
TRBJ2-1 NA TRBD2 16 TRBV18 TGTGCCAGCTCACCAAGGGAACTAGCGGGGGGGAATGAGCAGTTCTTC CASSPRELAGGNEQFF
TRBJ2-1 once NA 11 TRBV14 TGTGCCAGCAGCGCGGTCTATGAGCAGTTCTTC CASSAVYEQFF
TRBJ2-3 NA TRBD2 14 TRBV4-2 TGTGCCAGCAGCCAAGATCTAGCGGGAGATACGCAGTATTTT CASSQDLAGDTQYF
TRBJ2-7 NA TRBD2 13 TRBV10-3 TGTGCCATCGGGGCTAGCGGGATGTACGAGCAGTACTTC CAIGASGMYEQYF
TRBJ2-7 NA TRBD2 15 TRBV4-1 TGCGCCAGCAGCCAAGATCGGGCTAGCGGGAACGAGCAGTACTTC CASSQDRASGNEQYF
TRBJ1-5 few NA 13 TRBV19 TGTGCCAGTACTAGGACCCTAGATCAGCCCCAGCATTTT CASTRTLDQPQHF
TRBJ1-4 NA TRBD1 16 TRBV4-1 TGCGCCAGCAGCCCGATCGGGACAGGGGGTAATGAAAAACTGTTTTTT CASSPIGTGGNEKLFF
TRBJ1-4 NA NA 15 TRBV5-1 TGCGCCAGCAGCTTGGCCGGGGAAATAGGGGAAAAACTGTTTTTT CASSLAGEIGEKLFF
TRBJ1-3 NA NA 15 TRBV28 TGTGCCAGCAGTTTAACAGCATTCTCTGGAAACACCATATATTTT CASSLTAFSGNTIYF
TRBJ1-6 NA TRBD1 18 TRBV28 TGTGCCAGCAGTCTAAATTCTTACAGGGGATCTTATAATTCACCCCTCCACTTT CASSLNSYRGSYNSPLHF
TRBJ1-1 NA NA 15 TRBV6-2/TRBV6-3 TGTGCCAGCAGCCCCGCCCGGGGAGGGGGCACTGAAGCTTTCTTT CASSPARGGGTEAFF
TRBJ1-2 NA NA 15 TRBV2 TGTGCCAGCAGCTTCTTCCGCGACCCTCGGTATGGCTACACCTTC CASSFFRDPRYGYTF
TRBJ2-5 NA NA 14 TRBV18 TGTGCCAGCTCGCCGAGGGGTAAAGGGGAGACCCAGTACTTC CASSPRGKGETQYF
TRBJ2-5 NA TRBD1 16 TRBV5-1 TGCGCCAGCAGCCCCGGACAGGGACCGAATCAAGAGACCCAGTACTTC CASSPGQGPNQETQYF
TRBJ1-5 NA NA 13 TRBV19 TGTGCCAGTAGTACCCAGGGTGGTCAGCCCCAGCATTTT CASSTQGGQPQHF
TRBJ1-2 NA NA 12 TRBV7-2 TGTGCCAGCAGCTTAGAGGGGGTTGGCTACACCTTC CASSLEGVGYTF
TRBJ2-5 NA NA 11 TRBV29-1 TGCAGCTCCGGGGGGCTGGAGACCCAGTACTTC CSSGGLETQYF